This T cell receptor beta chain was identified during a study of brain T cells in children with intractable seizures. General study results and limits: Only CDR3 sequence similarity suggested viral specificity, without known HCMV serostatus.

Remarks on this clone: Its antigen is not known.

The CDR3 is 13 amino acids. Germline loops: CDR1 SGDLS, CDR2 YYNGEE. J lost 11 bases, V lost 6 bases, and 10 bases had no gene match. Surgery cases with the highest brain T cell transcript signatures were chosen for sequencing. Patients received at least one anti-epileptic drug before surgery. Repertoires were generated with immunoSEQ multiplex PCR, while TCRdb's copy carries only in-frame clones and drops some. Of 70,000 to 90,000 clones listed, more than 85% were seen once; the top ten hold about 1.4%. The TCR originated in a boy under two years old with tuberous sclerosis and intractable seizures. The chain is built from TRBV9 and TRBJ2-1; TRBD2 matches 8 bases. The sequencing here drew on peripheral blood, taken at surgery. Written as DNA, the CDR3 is TGTGCCAGCACTCCCAGCGGGGGCCACAAGCAGTTCTTC. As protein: CASTPSGGHKQFF.